This T cell receptor (beta chain) was sequenced in a study of shared clonotypes between healthy human individuals. Study conclusions and caveats: Clonotype sharing among donors was expected to depend on sequencing depth. The study found lower generation probabilities in non-shared clonotypes than in those shared by all four donors.

Worth noting for this clone: Its antigen remains unidentified.

The CDR3 extends over 15 amino acids. V lost 4 bases to trimming and J lost 0 bases, with 12 bases between them. Germline lookup yields CDR1 SNHLY and CDR2 FYNNEI. At the deep level, the assay was run. Only in-frame clones appear in the TCRdb table, and some are missing; sequencing was by immunoSEQ multiplex PCR. Of roughly 2 million clones in the sample, approximately 96% were seen once. This receptor was identified in a man aged 18 to 30 in good health. V and J are TRBV2 and TRBJ1-2; tentative D call: TRBD1 (6 bases). The specimen sequenced was naive CD4+ T cells sorted from blood. Indicated subset: CD45RA+ positively selected. The CDR3 nucleotides read TGTGCCAGCAGTGCGGACAGACTTACTAACTATGGCTACACCTTC. This gives the protein CASSADRLTNYGYTF.